This is a list of T cell receptor beta chains from one sample in a study of T cell responses to AZD1222 COVID-19 vaccine. Libraries were prepared by immunoSEQ multiplex PCR; TCRdb keeps only in-frame clonotypes and omits some of them. Among about 150,000 clones listed, around nine tenths were seen once. Sample: peripheral blood, taken 28 days after the second AZD1222 dose. The source of these receptors is an adult who received the AZD1222 COVID-19 vaccine. Each CDR3 is given with its conserved first and last residue. The D gene is left open where the match is weak. A row's size may be missing; if present it is once, few, many or a size class.

>TRBJ2-7|TRBV11-1|.|TRBD2
TGTGCCAGCAGCTTAGAGCGGGGTCCCTACGAGCAGTACTTC
CASSLERGPYEQYF
>TRBJ2-7|TRBV4-1|.|TRBD1
TGCGCCAGCAGTACCCCCGGGACAGGGGGCTACTACGAGCAGTACTTC
CASSTPGTGGYYEQYF
>TRBJ2-1|TRBV5-1|once|TRBD2
TGCGCCAGCAGCTTGACAGCGGGAGGGAACAATGAGCAGTTCTTC
CASSLTAGGNNEQFF
>TRBJ1-1|TRBV3-1/TRBV3-2|.|TRBD1
TGTGCCAGCAGCCTGACAGGGGACACTGAAGCTTTCTTT
CASSLTGDTEAFF
>TRBJ2-7|TRBV18|.|.
TGTGCCAGCTCTTCAGAGGACCGTCGGACCTACGAGCAGTACTTC
CASSSEDRRTYEQYF
>TRBJ2-7|TRBV7-9|.|.
TGTGCCAGCAGCTTAGCCCACCAGGAGTACGAGCAGTACTTC
CASSLAHQEYEQYF
>TRBJ1-2|TRBV28|.|TRBD1
TGTGCCAGCAGTTATGACAGGGGAGTAAGTCGCGGCTACACCTTC
CASSYDRGVSRGYTF
>TRBJ1-6|TRBV27|.|.
TGTGCCAGCAGCCCTCAATTACGTTCACCCCTCCACTTT
CASSPQLRSPLHF
>TRBJ2-4|TRBV7-9|.|.
TGTGCCAGCAGCCCAAAGGACGGCTTAGCCAAAAACATTCAGTACTTC
CASSPKDGLAKNIQYF
>TRBJ2-3|TRBV19|.|.
TGTGCCAGTAGTATAGTAGACACAGATACGCAGTATTTT
CASSIVDTDTQYF
>TRBJ1-3|TRBV18|.|TRBD1
TGTGCCAGCTCACGGACAGGGGGCGAGGGCACCATATATTTT
CASSRTGGEGTIYF
>TRBJ1-3|TRBV19|.|.
TGTGCCAGTAGTCCTGAAGACAGTGCTGGAAACACCATATATTTT
CASSPEDSAGNTIYF
>TRBJ1-1|TRBV5-1|few|.
TGCGCCAGCAGCTTAGGCACCCTGAACACTGAAGCTTTCTTT
CASSLGTLNTEAFF
>TRBJ1-1|TRBV18|.|.
TGTGCCAGCTCACCCAAGTACTCGCGGGTGAACACTGAAGCTTTCTTT
CASSPKYSRVNTEAFF
>TRBJ2-5|TRBV19|.|.
TGTGCCAGTAGTATCAGGGGTGAGACCCAGTACTTC
CASSIRGETQYF
>TRBJ2-1|TRBV4-1|once|TRBD2
TGCGCCAGCAGCCAAGATCAAGGACTAGCGGGAGTGTCCTACAATGAGCAGTTCTTC
CASSQDQGLAGVSYNEQFF
>TRBJ2-7|TRBV6-5|.|.
TGTGCCAGCAGCCTCTCGAGGACCTACGAGCAGTACTTC
CASSLSRTYEQYF
>TRBJ1-1|TRBV14|.|.
TGTGCCAGCAGCCAACTACAGACGAACACTGAAGCTTTCTTT
CASSQLQTNTEAFF
>TRBJ2-1|TRBV27|.|.
TGTGCCAGCAGTTTAGAACGGACAGCAAATGAGCAGTTCTTC
CASSLERTANEQFF
>TRBJ2-3|TRBV19|.|TRBD2
TGTGCCAGTAGTAGATTTTTCAGGATGGGTAGCGGGAGCCCAGATACGCAGTATTTT
CASSRFFRMGSGSPDTQYF
>TRBJ2-7|TRBV6-5|.|TRBD2
TGTGCCAGCAGTTACTCGCAGTATCTAGCGGGGCCCGAGCAGTACTTC
CASSYSQYLAGPEQYF
>TRBJ2-2|TRBV18|.|.
TGTGCCAGCTCACCCGGTAGGGCGAACACCGGGGAGCTGTTTTTT
CASSPGRANTGELFF
>TRBJ1-1|TRBV7-2|.|.
TGTGCCAGCAGCAACCGGGACACAATGAACACTGAAGCTTTCTTT
CASSNRDTMNTEAFF
>TRBJ1-1|TRBV14|.|.
TGTGCCAGCAGCCAAGTTTCCGATCGGAACACTGAAGCTTTCTTT
CASSQVSDRNTEAFF
>TRBJ1-3|TRBV5-4|.|.
TGTGCCAGCAGCTTGGGACAGTCCGCCTCTGGAAACACCATATATTTT
CASSLGQSASGNTIYF
>TRBJ2-7|TRBV28|.|TRBD2
TGTGCCAGCAGTTCCGGGAAGTGGACTAGCGTTGCCTACGAGCAGTACTTC
CASSSGKWTSVAYEQYF
>TRBJ1-5|TRBV2|once|TRBD1
TGTGCCAGCAGGGGGGGACAGGGTGGCAATCAGCCCCAGCATTTT
CASRGGQGGNQPQHF
>TRBJ2-3|TRBV9|.|.
TGTGCCAGCAGCGTAGCAGGCAGTTCAGATACGCAGTATTTT
CASSVAGSSDTQYF
>TRBJ2-7|TRBV5-1|.|TRBD1
TGCGCCAGCAGCTATTCGACAGGGGCCGAGCAGTACTTC
CASSYSTGAEQYF